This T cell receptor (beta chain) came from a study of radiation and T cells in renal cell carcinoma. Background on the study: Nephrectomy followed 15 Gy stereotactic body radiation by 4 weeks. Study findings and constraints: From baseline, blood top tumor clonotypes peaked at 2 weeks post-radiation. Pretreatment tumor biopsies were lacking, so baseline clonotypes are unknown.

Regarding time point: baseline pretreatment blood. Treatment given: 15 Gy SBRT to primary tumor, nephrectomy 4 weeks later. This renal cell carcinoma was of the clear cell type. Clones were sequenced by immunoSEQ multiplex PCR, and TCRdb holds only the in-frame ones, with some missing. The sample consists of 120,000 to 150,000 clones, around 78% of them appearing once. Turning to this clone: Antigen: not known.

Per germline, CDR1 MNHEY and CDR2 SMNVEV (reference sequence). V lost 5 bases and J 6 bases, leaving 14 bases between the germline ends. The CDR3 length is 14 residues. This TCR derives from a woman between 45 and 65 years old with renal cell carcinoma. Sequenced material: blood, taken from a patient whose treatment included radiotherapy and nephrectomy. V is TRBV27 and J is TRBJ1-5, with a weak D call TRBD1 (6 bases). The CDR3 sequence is CASSPQGWRQPQHF. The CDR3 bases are TGTGCCAGCAGTCCCCAGGGGTGGCGTCAGCCCCAGCATTTT.